This T cell receptor (beta chain) comes out of a study of beta chain features in type 1 diabetes. Expressed TCRB transcripts were sequenced because the isolated RNA had all been reverse transcribed beforehand. Sequencing used immunoSEQ multiplex PCR; TCRdb keeps in-frame clones, though not all of them. The sample lists more than 300,000 clones, roughly 9% occurring once. V dropped 6 bases and J dropped 5 bases, with 5 bases sitting between them. Per germline, CDR1 WSHSY and CDR2 SAAADI. The CDR3 sequence is 11 residues long. This clone occurred a few times. Its antigen remains unknown. The authors took one heparinised blood draw, averaging around 120 mL, from each donor. Study-level points and caveats: Shorter TCRB CDR3s, moderately but significantly so, marked every one of the four CD4+ subsets in Type 1 diabetes patients.

The sequenced sample was central memory CD4+ T cells from blood. The rearrangement joins TRBV10-2 to TRBJ2-1; no firm D call. This receptor was identified in a man younger than 45 with type 1 diabetes. The CDR3 DNA follows: TGCGCCAGCAGACAGCACAATGAGCAGTTCTTC. Protein sequence: CASRQHNEQFF.